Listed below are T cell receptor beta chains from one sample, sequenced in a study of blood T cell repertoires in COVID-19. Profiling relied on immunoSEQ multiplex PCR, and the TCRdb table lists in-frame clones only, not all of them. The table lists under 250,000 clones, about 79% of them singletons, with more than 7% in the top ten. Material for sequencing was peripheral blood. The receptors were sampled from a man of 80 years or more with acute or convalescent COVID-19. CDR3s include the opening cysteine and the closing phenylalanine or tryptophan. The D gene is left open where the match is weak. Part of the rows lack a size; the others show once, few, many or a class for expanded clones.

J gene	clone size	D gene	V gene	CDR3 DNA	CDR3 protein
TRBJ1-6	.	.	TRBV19	TGTGCCAGTAGTTCCCTCCGTTCACCCCTCCACTTT	CASSSLRSPLHF
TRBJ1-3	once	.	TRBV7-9	TGTGCCAGCAGCCCGGGAACTGGAAACACCATATATTTT	CASSPGTGNTIYF
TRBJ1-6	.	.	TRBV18	TGTGCCAGCTCACTTATGGACAGTAATTCACCCCTCCACTTT	CASSLMDSNSPLHF
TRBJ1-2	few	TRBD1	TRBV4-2	TGTGCCAGCAGCCAAGTCGGGACAGGGGACGGCTACACCTTC	CASSQVGTGDGYTF
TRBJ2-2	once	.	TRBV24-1	TGTGCCACCAGTGGACAGCCCCACGGGGAGCTGTTTTTT	CATSGQPHGELFF
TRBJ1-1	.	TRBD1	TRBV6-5	TGTGCCAGCAGTCCACAGGGGGCAACTGAAGCTTTCTTT	CASSPQGATEAFF
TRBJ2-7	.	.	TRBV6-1	TGTGCCAGCAGTGAATTGGCAGTCTCCTACGAGCAGTACTTC	CASSELAVSYEQYF
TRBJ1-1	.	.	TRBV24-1	TGTGCCACCAGTGATTTCCCTAGTAGTCGGGGTATGGGCACTGAAGCTTTCTTT	CATSDFPSSRGMGTEAFF
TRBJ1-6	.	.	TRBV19	TGTGCCAGTAGTACCCCAGGGGTCTATAATTCACCCCTCCACTTT	CASSTPGVYNSPLHF
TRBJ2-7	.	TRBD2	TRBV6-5	TGTGCCAGCATGGAGCGGGGTCCCCCCTACGAGCAGTACTTC	CASMERGPPYEQYF
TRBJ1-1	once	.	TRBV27	TGTGCCAGCAGTTTAAAGTGGGACACCATCGGGACTGAAGCTTTCTTT	CASSLKWDTIGTEAFF
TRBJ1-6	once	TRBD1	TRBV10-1	TGCGCCAGCATATCAGGCGGGACAGATTATTCACCCCTCCACTTT	CASISGGTDYSPLHF
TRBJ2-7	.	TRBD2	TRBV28	TGTGCCAGCAGCGTACGACTAGCAGCATTCTACGAGCAGTACTTC	CASSVRLAAFYEQYF
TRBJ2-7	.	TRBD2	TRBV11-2	TGTGCCAGCAGCTTAGGCCTAGCGGGAGTCGAGCAGTACTTC	CASSLGLAGVEQYF
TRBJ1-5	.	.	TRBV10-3	TGTGCCATCAGTGAGTCGAGCGGGGAGATTGGACAGCCCCAGCATTTT	CAISESSGEIGQPQHF
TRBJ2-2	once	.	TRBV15	TGTGCCACGAGTACCCCCAGGGCCTTGACCGGGGAGCTGTTTTTT	CATSTPRALTGELFF
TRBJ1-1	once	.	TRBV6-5	TGTGCCACAGGGAGGCGGGCTCCGCTGAACACTGAAGCTTTCTTT	CATGRRAPLNTEAFF